This TCR beta chain was identified during a study of T-cell reconstitution after alpha-beta-depleted transplantation in children. For TCRbeta, the library was prepared with unique molecular identifiers. TCRdb independently ran MiXCR on the PCR reads; one entry per CDR3 protein. There are about 22,000 distinct CDR3 sequences in the sample; 9.5% to 13% occur only once, and 20% to 25% lies in the top ten. This clonotype was counted many times. Germline CDR1 reads SGHRS; CDR2 reads YFSETQ. The CDR3 contains 13 residues. Trimming left V 3 bases short and J 2 bases short, with 9 bases between. The chain carries TRBV5-1 and TRBJ2-7, with a tentative D call TRBD1 (5 bases). The sequencing here drew on PBMCs from the stem cell graft donor, taken from the stem cell graft. The sequence was collected from a human donor who donated a stem cell graft to a child with chronic granulomatous disease. The CDR3 DNA is TGCGCCAGCAGCTCTTCAGGGACCTACGAGCAGTACTTC. Translation: CASSSSGTYEQYF.